This passage covers 18 T cell receptor beta chains from one sample sequenced in a study of blood T cell repertoires in COVID-19. This table comes from immunoSEQ multiplex PCR, and its TCRdb copy is limited to in-frame clones, with some not included. The data contain some 400,000 clones, 80% to 90% of them singletons. Material: PBMCs or T cells enriched from blood (not recorded which). Source of these receptors: a man in his thirties or forties who had recovered from COVID-19.

This chain joins TRBV15 and TRBJ1-5; D is unclear. CDR3 length: 13 amino acids. The germline V gene encodes CDR1 LNHNV and CDR2 YYDKDF (reference sequence). V was cut by 5 bases and J by 7 bases, with 12 bases left in between. CDR3 bases: TGTGCCACCAGCCAAGCCAGGCTCCAGCCCCAGCATTTT. Protein product: CATSQARLQPQHF. Using reference TRBV15 and TRBJ1-5 for the parts outside the CDR3, the full variable domain is DAMVIQNPRYQVTQFGKPVTLSCSQTLNHNVMYWYQQKSSQAPKLLFHYYDKDFNNEADTPDNFQSRRPNTSFCFLDIRSPGLGDTAMYLCATSQARLQPQHFGDGTRLSIL.

This clone was detected once. The rearrangement links TRBV18 to TRBJ2-7; maybe TRBD1 (5 bases). The CDR3 runs 14 residues. The germline V gene encodes CDR1 KGHSH and CDR2 LQKENI. Trimming took 2 bases from V and 3 from J, leaving 11 bases between them. The DNA of the CDR3 is TGTGCCAGCTCACCAGGGGCCCCAATCTACGAGCAGTACTTC. Protein: CASSPGAPIYEQYF.

V gene TRBV5-1 combines with J gene TRBJ2-1; the match to TRBD2 covers 13 bases. The junction had 7 bases not matched to a gene; V was cut back by 4 bases and J by 0 bases. The CDR3 extends over 18 amino acids. From germline, CDR1 is SGHRS and CDR2 YFSETQ. The CDR3 is CASSGGLAGRDSYNEQFF. The CDR3 nucleotides are TGCGCCAGCAGCGGGGGACTAGCGGGGCGAGACTCCTACAATGAGCAGTTCTTC.

This chain uses TRBV29-1 with TRBJ2-1; 10 bases map to TRBD2. The CDR3 length is 15 residues. The germline V gene has CDR1 SQVTM and CDR2 ANQGSEA. Unmatched junction bases numbered 5, after V lost 6 bases and J lost 0 bases. The CDR3 DNA sequence: TGCAGCGTGACCCCTAGCGGGAGCTCCTACAATGAGCAGTTCTTC. Its protein is CSVTPSGSSYNEQFF.

This chain connects TRBV19 to TRBJ1-4; TRBD1 agrees at 10 bases. Germline V gene data show CDR1 as LNHDA and CDR2 as SQIVND (reference sequence). With V trimmed by 6 bases and J by 8 bases, 9 bases remained unmatched. The CDR3 covers 15 residues. The CDR3 nucleotides read TGTGCCAGTAGCATGGCGACAGGGGGCGTGGAAAAACTGTTTTTT. Its protein product is CASSMATGGVEKLFF.

The chain joins TRBV6-5 to TRBJ2-7, with 11 bases aligning to TRBD2. Losses at the gene ends were 2 bases for V and 3 bases for J; bases not matched to a gene: 3. The CDR3 spans 15 residues. Germline V gives CDR1 MNHEY, CDR2 SVGAGI. The chain's CDR3 is CASSYGLAGGYEQYF. In DNA, the CDR3 is TGTGCCAGCAGTTACGGGCTAGCGGGAGGCTACGAGCAGTACTTC.

This clone was detected a few times. This chain connects TRBV28 to TRBJ1-1; possibly TRBD1 for D (5 bases). CDR3 size: 15 residues. CDR1 is MDHEN, CDR2 SYDVKM, per germline. Trimming took off 6 bases at V and 4 bases at J, with 18 bases between the two ends. The CDR3 bases are TGTGCCAGCAGCTCCCGTCGGGGGGACGGCACTGAAGCTTTCTTT. This gives the protein CASSSRRGDGTEAFF.

This clone appeared once. The chain couples TRBV19 to TRBJ2-1; 11 bases match TRBD2. The germline CDR1 and CDR2 sequences are LNHDA and SQIVND (reference sequence). Trimming removed 3 bases from V and 6 bases from J; junction bases left unmatched: 1. CDR3 length equals 14 residues. The CDR3 DNA sequence: TGTGCCAGTAGTATCCTAGCGGGAGGCAATGAGCAGTTCTTC. Its protein product is CASSILAGGNEQFF.

This clone occurred once. V gene TRBV6-1 combines with J gene TRBJ1-2; the match to TRBD1 covers 8 bases. The V and J ends lost 3 bases and 4 bases, in that order; junction bases with no gene match: 1. CDR1 MNHNS and CDR2 SASEGT come from the germline V gene. This CDR3 has 13 amino acids. In DNA form, the CDR3 reads TGTGCCAGCAGTGAGGGACAGGCCTATGGCTACACCTTC. Translation: CASSEGQAYGYTF.

The V and J genes are TRBV6-2 or TRBV6-3 and TRBJ2-1, with D unclear. Trimming pared 4 bases from V and 0 bases from J, leaving 4 bases between. From germline, CDR1 is MNHEY and CDR2 SVGEGT. The CDR3 spans 13 residues. CDR3 region: CASSLASYNEQFF. CDR3 coding DNA: TGTGCCAGCAGTTTAGCCTCCTACAATGAGCAGTTCTTC.

The J gene is TRBJ2-1, the V gene TRBV4-2, with TRBD2 matching over 8 bases. Trimming took 0 bases from V and 9 from J; bases not matched to a gene: 10. This CDR3 contains 16 residues. CDR1 and CDR2 (germline): LGHNA, YNFKEQ. CDR3 residues: CASSQESSGTPGEQFF. CDR3 bases: TGTGCCAGCAGCCAAGAGAGTAGCGGGACCCCTGGTGAGCAGTTCTTC.

The chain employs TRBV24-1 and TRBJ1-4, with no clear D. The V gene's germline CDR1 is KGHDR and CDR2 SFDVKD. V was clipped by 7 bases and J by 10 bases, with 18 bases between them. The CDR3 totals 14 residues. The CDR3 reads CATRAGSSAGKLFF. In DNA, the CDR3 is TGTGCCACCAGAGCCGGGTCAAGTGCGGGAAAACTGTTTTTT.

The genes are TRBV5-1 and TRBJ2-1; 8 nucleotides agree with TRBD1. V was pared by 6 bases and J by 8 bases, with 4 bases of the junction left unmatched. The CDR3 runs to 12 residues. Per the germline V gene, CDR1 is SGHRS and CDR2 is YFSETQ. The CDR3 DNA reads as TGCGCCAGCACCGGGACAGGTGATGAGCAGTTCTTC. It translates to CASTGTGDEQFF.

Regarding this clone: This sample also contains other DNA sequences that code for the same CDR3. The genes are TRBV24-1 and TRBJ1-5; D is unresolved. Germline lookup yields CDR1 KGHDR and CDR2 SFDVKD. This CDR3 is built from 12 residues. V dropped 2 bases and J dropped 6 bases, with 4 bases sitting between them. The CDR3: CATSDSGQPQHF. The CDR3 DNA follows: TGTGCCACCAGTGATTCAGGTCAGCCCCAGCATTTT.

The chain has TRBV30 and TRBJ1-1, with D perhaps TRBD1 (6 bases). Per germline, CDR1 GTSNPN and CDR2 SVGIG (reference sequence). The CDR3 sequence is 13 residues long. V dropped 5 bases and J dropped 5 bases, with 15 bases sitting between them. DNA of the CDR3: TGTGCCTGGCGACAGGCTAAGACGACTGAAGCTTTCTTT. The encoded protein is CAWRQAKTTEAFF.

The rearrangement uses TRBV28 and TRBJ2-7; D gene uncertain. The CDR3 spans 17 residues. The germline CDR1 and CDR2 sequences are MDHEN and SYDVKM. Trimming pared 5 bases from V and 0 bases from J, leaving 20 bases between. CDR3 DNA sequence: TGTGCCAGCAGTCTTATATCCTTCTCCATTAGCTCCTACGAGCAGTACTTC. Its translation is CASSLISFSISSYEQYF.

V gene TRBV24-1 combines with J gene TRBJ2-2, with 9 bases identical to TRBD1. This CDR3 region has 14 residues. The germline V gene has CDR1 KGHDR and CDR2 SFDVKD. Losses at the gene ends were 9 bases for V and 5 bases for J; bases not matched to a gene: 6. DNA for the CDR3: TGTGCCACCGGGACAGGGTATTTTACCGGGGAGCTGTTTTTT. Translation: CATGTGYFTGELFF.

The CDR3 DNA reads TGTGCCAGCAGCTTGACTAGCATCCACGAGCAGTACTTC. This codes for CASSLTSIHEQYF. This chain links TRBV5-4 with TRBJ2-7; maybe TRBD2 (6 bases). Per the germline V gene, CDR1 is SGHNT and CDR2 is YYREEE (reference sequence). The CDR3 is 13 amino acids. V dropped 1 base and J dropped 5 bases, with 10 bases sitting between them.